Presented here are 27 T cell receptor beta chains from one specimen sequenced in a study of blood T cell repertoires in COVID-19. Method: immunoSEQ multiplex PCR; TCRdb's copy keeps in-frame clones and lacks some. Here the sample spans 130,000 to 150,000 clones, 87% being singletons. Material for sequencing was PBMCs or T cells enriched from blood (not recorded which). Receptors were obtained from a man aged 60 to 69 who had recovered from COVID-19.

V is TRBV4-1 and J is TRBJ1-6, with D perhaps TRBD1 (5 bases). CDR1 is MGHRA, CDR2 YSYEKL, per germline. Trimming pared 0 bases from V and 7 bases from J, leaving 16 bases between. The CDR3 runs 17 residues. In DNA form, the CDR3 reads TGCGCCAGCAGCCAAGAATGGGGCCGGGTAGCCAATTCACCCCTCCACTTT. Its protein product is CASSQEWGRVANSPLHF.

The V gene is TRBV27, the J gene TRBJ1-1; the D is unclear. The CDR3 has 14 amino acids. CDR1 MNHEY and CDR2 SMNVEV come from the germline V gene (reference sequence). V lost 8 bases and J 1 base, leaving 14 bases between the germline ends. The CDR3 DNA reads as TGTGCCAGCTGGAGAATACTGGGGAACACTGAAGCTTTCTTT. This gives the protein CASWRILGNTEAFF.

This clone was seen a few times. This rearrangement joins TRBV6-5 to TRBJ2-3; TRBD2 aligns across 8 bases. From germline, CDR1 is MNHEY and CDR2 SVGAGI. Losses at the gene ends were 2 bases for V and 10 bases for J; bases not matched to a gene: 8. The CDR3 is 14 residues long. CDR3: CASSYGRGALAQYF. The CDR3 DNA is TGTGCCAGCAGTTACGGGCGGGGGGCTCTGGCGCAGTATTTT.

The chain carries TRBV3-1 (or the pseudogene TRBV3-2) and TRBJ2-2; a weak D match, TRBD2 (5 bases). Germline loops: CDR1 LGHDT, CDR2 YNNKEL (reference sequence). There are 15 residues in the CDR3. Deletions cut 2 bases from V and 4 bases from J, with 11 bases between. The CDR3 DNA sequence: TGTGCCAGCAGCCAAATCCCAACTAGCACCGGGGAGCTGTTTTTT. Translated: CASSQIPTSTGELFF.

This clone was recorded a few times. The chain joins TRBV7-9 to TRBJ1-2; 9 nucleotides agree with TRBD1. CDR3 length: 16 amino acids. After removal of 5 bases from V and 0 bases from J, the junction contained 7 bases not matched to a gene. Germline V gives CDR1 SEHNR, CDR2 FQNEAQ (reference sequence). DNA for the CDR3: TGTGCCAGCAGCACAAGCCGGGACAGGGCTAACTATGGCTACACCTTC. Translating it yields CASSTSRDRANYGYTF. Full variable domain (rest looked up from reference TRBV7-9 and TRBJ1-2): DTGVSQNPRHKITKRGQNVTFRCDPISEHNRLYWYRQTLGQGPEFLTYFQNEAQLEKSRLLSDRFSAERPKGSFSTLEIQRTEQGDSAMYLCASSTSRDRANYGYTFGSGTRLTVV.

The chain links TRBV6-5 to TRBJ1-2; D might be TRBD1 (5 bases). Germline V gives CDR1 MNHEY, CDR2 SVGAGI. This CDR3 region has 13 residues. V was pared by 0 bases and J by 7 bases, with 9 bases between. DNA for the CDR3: TGTGCCAGCAGTTACTCCCCAGGGTTTGGCTACACCTTC. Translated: CASSYSPGFGYTF.

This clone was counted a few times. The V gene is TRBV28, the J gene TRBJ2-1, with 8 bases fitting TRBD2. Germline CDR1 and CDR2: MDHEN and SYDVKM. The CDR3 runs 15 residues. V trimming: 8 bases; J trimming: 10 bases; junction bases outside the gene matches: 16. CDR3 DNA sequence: TGTGCCAGCGGCGGGGGGTTGGACCCCACCCGGGAGCAGTTCTTC. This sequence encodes CASGGGLDPTREQFF.

In DNA form, the CDR3 reads TGTGCCAGCAGTGTTGGGGACAGGGGCCATGGCTACACCTTC. Translating gives CASSVGDRGHGYTF. V and J are TRBV28 and TRBJ1-2; 10 bases agree with TRBD1. After removal of 5 bases from V and 6 bases from J, the junction contained 6 bases not matched to a gene. Germline V gives CDR1 MDHEN, CDR2 SYDVKM. The CDR3 has 14 amino acids.

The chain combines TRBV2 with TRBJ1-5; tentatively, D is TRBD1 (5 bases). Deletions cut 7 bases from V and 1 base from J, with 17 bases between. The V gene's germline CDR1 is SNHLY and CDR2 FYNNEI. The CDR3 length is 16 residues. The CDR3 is CASTSGGGPSNQPQHF. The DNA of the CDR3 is TGTGCCAGCACCTCCGGGGGGGGACCCAGCAATCAGCCCCAGCATTTT.

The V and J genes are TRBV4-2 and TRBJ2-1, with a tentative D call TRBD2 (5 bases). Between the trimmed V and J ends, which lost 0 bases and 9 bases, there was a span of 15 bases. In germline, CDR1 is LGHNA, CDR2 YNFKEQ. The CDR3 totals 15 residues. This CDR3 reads CASSQDGLAGREQFF. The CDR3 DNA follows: TGTGCCAGCAGCCAAGATGGGCTAGCCGGGCGTGAGCAGTTCTTC.

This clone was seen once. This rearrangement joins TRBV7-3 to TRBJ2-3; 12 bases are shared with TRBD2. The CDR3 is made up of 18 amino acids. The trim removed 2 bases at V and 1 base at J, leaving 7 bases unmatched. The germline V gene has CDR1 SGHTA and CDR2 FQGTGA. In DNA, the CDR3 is TGTGCCAGCAGCTTAGGGCCTAGCGGGAGGGCCGGCACAGATACGCAGTATTTT. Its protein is CASSLGPSGRAGTDTQYF.

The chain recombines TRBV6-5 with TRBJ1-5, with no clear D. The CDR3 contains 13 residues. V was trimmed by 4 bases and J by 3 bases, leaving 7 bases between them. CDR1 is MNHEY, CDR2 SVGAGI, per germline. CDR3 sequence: CASSLAANQPQHF. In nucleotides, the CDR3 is TGTGCCAGCAGTTTGGCGGCCAATCAGCCCCAGCATTTT.

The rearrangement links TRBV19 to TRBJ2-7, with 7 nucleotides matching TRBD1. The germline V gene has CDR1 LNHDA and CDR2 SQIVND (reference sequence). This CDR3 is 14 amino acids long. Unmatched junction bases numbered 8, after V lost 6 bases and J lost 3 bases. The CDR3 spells CASSNKGTVYEQYF. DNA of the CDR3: TGTGCCAGTAGCAATAAAGGGACAGTCTACGAGCAGTACTTC.

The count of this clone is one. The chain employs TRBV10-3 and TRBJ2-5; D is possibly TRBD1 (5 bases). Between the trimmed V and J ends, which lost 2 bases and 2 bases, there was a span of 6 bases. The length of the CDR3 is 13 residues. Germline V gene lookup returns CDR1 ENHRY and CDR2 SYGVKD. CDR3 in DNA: TGTGCCATCAGTGAGAAGGGGCAAGAGACCCAGTACTTC. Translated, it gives CAISEKGQETQYF.

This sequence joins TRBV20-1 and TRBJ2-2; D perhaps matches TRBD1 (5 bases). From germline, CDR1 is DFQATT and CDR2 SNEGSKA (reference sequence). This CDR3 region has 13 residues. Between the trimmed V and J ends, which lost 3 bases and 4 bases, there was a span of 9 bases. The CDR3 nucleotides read TGCAGTGCTAGTGGGGCCTCCACCGGGGAGCTGTTTTTT. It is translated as CSASGASTGELFF.

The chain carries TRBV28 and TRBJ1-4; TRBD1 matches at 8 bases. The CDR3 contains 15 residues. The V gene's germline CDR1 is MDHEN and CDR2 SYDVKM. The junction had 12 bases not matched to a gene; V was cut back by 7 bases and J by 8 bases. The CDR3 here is CASTLSGTGNEKLFF. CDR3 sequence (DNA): TGTGCCAGCACCCTGAGCGGGACAGGAAACGAAAAACTGTTTTTT.

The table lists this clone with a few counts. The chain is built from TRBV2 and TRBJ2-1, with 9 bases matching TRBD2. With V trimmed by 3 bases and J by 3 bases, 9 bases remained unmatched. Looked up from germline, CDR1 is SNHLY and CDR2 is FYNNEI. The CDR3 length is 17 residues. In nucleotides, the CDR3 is TGTGCCAGCAGTGACTCCACCACTAGCGGGCGCTACAATGAGCAGTTCTTC. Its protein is CASSDSTTSGRYNEQFF. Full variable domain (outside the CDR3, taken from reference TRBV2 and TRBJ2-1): EPEVTQTPSHQVTQMGQEVILRCVPISNHLYFYWYRQILGQKVEFLVSFYNNEISEKSEIFDDQFSVERPDGSNFTLKIRSTKLEDSAMYFCASSDSTTSGRYNEQFFGPGTRLTVL.

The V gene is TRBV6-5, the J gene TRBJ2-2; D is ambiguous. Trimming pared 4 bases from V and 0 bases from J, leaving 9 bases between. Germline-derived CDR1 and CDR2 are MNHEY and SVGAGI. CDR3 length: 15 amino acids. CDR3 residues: CASSSRPANTGELFF. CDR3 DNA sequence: TGTGCCAGCAGTTCTAGACCCGCGAACACCGGGGAGCTGTTTTTT.

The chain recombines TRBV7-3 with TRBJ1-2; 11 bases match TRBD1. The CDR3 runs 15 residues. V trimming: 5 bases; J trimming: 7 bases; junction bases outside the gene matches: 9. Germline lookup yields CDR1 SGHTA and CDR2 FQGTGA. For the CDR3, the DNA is TGTGCCAGCAGCGTTGGACAGGGGGCGATAAGTGGCTACACCTTC. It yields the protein CASSVGQGAISGYTF.

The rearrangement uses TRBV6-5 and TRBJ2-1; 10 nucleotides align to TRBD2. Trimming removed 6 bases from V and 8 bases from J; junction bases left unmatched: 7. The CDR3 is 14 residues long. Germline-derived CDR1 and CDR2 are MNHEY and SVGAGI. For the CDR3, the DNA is TGTGCCAGCAGGGTTCTAGCGGGAGTTTATGAGCAGTTCTTC. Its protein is CASRVLAGVYEQFF.

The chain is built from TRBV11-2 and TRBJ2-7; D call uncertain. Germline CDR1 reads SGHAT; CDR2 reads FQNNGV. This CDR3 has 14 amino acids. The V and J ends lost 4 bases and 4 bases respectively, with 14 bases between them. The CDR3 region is CASSSDPPTYEQYF. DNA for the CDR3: TGTGCCAGCAGCTCCGACCCCCCGACTTACGAGCAGTACTTC.

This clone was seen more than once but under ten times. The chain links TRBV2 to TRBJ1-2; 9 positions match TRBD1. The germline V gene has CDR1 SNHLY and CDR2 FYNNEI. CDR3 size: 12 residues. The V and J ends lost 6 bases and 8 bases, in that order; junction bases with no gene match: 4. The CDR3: CASRDRGVGYTF. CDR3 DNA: TGTGCCAGCAGGGACAGGGGTGTCGGCTACACCTTC. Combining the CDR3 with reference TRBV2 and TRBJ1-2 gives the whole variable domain EPEVTQTPSHQVTQMGQEVILRCVPISNHLYFYWYRQILGQKVEFLVSFYNNEISEKSEIFDDQFSVERPDGSNFTLKIRSTKLEDSAMYFCASRDRGVGYTFGSGTRLTVV.

The DNA for the CDR3 is TGCGCCAGCAGCAACCCCCTGTCCAGTGCCATATATTTT. The encoded protein is CASSNPLSSAIYF. This sequence joins TRBV4-1 and TRBJ1-3; D is unresolved. CDR1 is MGHRA, CDR2 YSYEKL, per germline. The ends were cut back, 5 bases at V and 11 bases at J, with 16 bases in the middle. There are 13 residues in the CDR3.

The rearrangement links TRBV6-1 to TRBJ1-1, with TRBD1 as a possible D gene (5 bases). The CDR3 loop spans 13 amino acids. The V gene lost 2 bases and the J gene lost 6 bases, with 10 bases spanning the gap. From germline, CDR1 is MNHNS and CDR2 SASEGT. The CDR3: CASSELGVAEAFF. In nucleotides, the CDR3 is TGTGCCAGCAGTGAACTAGGGGTCGCTGAAGCTTTCTTT.

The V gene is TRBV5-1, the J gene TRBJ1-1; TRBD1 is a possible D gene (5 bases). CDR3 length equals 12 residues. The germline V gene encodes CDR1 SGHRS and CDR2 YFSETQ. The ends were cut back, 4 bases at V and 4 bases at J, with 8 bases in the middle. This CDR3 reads CASSTGSTEAFF. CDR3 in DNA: TGCGCCAGCAGCACAGGAAGCACTGAAGCTTTCTTT.

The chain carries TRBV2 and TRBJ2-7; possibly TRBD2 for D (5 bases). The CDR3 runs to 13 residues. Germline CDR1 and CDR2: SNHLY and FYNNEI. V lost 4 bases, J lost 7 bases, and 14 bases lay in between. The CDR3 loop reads CASSGARGWEQYF. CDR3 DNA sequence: TGTGCCAGCAGTGGTGCGAGAGGGTGGGAGCAGTACTTC.

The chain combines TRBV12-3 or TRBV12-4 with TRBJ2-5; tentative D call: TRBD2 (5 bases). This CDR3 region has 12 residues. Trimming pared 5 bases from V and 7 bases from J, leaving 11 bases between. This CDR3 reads CASSMEVGTQYF. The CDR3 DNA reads TGTGCCAGCAGTATGGAGGTCGGGACCCAGTACTTC.